Listed below are T cell receptor beta chains from one sample, sequenced in a study of blood T cell repertoires in COVID-19. Measured with immunoSEQ multiplex PCR; TCRdb has only the in-frame clones, and not every one. Here the sample spans about 340,000 clones, over 70% being singletons. Sequenced material: peripheral blood. The receptors derive from a man between 25 and 39 years old with active or convalescent COVID-19. Both conserved end residues are part of each CDR3. The D gene is left open where the match is weak. Expanded clones get a size class; other rows say once, few or many, or leave the size out.

j_call: TRBJ1-1; v_call: TRBV7-3; clone_size: NA; d_call: NA; cdr3_aa: CASSSRGEGEAFF; cdr3_nt: TGTGCCAGCAGCTCCCGGGGAGAGGGTGAAGCTTTCTTT
j_call: TRBJ2-1; v_call: TRBV6-2/TRBV6-3; clone_size: NA; d_call: NA; cdr3_aa: CASSDLAFSYNEQFF; cdr3_nt: TGTGCCAGCAGTGATCTAGCGTTCTCCTACAATGAGCAGTTCTTC
j_call: TRBJ1-4; v_call: TRBV6-5; clone_size: NA; d_call: NA; cdr3_aa: CASSVRGEKLFF; cdr3_nt: TGTGCCAGCAGCGTCAGGGGCGAAAAACTGTTTTTT
j_call: TRBJ1-2; v_call: TRBV19; clone_size: NA; d_call: NA; cdr3_aa: CASSIGRALYGYTF; cdr3_nt: TGTGCCAGTAGTATCGGGAGGGCCCTCTATGGCTACACCTTC
j_call: TRBJ2-7; v_call: TRBV9; clone_size: NA; d_call: NA; cdr3_aa: CASSFRGDSYEQYF; cdr3_nt: TGTGCCAGCAGCTTTAGGGGGGACAGCTACGAGCAGTACTTC
j_call: TRBJ1-3; v_call: TRBV6-6; clone_size: NA; d_call: TRBD1; cdr3_aa: CASRPGGSGNTIYF; cdr3_nt: TGTGCCAGCAGACCAGGGGGCTCGGGAAACACCATATATTTT
j_call: TRBJ1-1; v_call: TRBV30; clone_size: once; d_call: NA; cdr3_aa: CAWSGSGEAFF; cdr3_nt: TGTGCCTGGAGTGGATCAGGGGAAGCTTTCTTT
j_call: TRBJ1-1; v_call: TRBV5-1; clone_size: NA; d_call: NA; cdr3_aa: CASSIFVENTEAFF; cdr3_nt: TGCGCCAGCAGCATATTCGTAGAGAACACTGAAGCTTTCTTT
j_call: TRBJ2-5; v_call: TRBV18; clone_size: NA; d_call: NA; cdr3_aa: CASSPNQGYQETQYF; cdr3_nt: TGTGCCAGCTCACCAAATCAGGGTTACCAAGAGACCCAGTACTTC
j_call: TRBJ1-5; v_call: TRBV19; clone_size: NA; d_call: NA; cdr3_aa: CASLLGGQSNQPQHF; cdr3_nt: TGTGCCAGCCTCCTCGGTGGGCAGAGCAATCAGCCCCAGCATTTT
j_call: TRBJ1-1; v_call: TRBV4-1; clone_size: NA; d_call: NA; cdr3_aa: CASRPTSRVSTEAFF; cdr3_nt: TGCGCCAGCAGACCTACGTCCAGGGTATCCACTGAAGCTTTCTTT
j_call: TRBJ1-1; v_call: TRBV5-1; clone_size: NA; d_call: NA; cdr3_aa: CASSPGEGVDTEAFF; cdr3_nt: TGCGCCAGCAGCCCGGGGGAGGGCGTGGACACTGAAGCTTTCTTT
j_call: TRBJ2-1; v_call: TRBV6-2/TRBV6-3; clone_size: NA; d_call: NA; cdr3_aa: CASSWTLSSYNEQFF; cdr3_nt: TGTGCCAGCAGCTGGACTCTTAGCTCCTACAATGAGCAGTTCTTC
j_call: TRBJ2-7; v_call: TRBV30; clone_size: NA; d_call: NA; cdr3_aa: CAWSVMGQGISEQYF; cdr3_nt: TGTGCCTGGAGTGTAATGGGGCAGGGAATAAGCGAGCAGTACTTC
j_call: TRBJ1-2; v_call: TRBV5-4; clone_size: NA; d_call: NA; cdr3_aa: CASSEGEVYGYTF; cdr3_nt: TGTGCCAGCAGCGAAGGGGAGGTCTATGGCTACACCTTC
j_call: TRBJ1-2; v_call: TRBV6-5; clone_size: NA; d_call: TRBD1; cdr3_aa: CASSYQGQGGYGYTF; cdr3_nt: TGTGCCAGCAGTTACCAGGGACAGGGGGGCTATGGCTACACCTTC
j_call: TRBJ2-7; v_call: TRBV4-3; clone_size: NA; d_call: NA; cdr3_aa: CASSPEAFGSYEQYF; cdr3_nt: TGCGCCAGCAGCCCCGAGGCGTTCGGCTCCTACGAGCAGTACTTC
j_call: TRBJ1-1; v_call: TRBV6-2/TRBV6-3; clone_size: NA; d_call: TRBD1; cdr3_aa: CASSLDRAAFF; cdr3_nt: TGTGCCAGCAGCCTGGACAGGGCGGCTTTCTTT
j_call: TRBJ2-7; v_call: TRBV9; clone_size: once; d_call: TRBD2; cdr3_aa: CASSNALAGNIYEQYF; cdr3_nt: TGTGCCAGCAGCAACGCTCTAGCGGGGAATATCTACGAGCAGTACTTC
j_call: TRBJ2-3; v_call: TRBV7-2; clone_size: NA; d_call: NA; cdr3_aa: CASSLRGDHLADTQYF; cdr3_nt: TGTGCCAGCAGCTTACGCGGGGATCACTTAGCAGATACGCAGTATTTT
j_call: TRBJ2-6; v_call: TRBV4-2; clone_size: few; d_call: TRBD2; cdr3_aa: CASSRGTSGSSGANVLTF; cdr3_nt: TGTGCCAGCAGCCGAGGGACTAGCGGGAGTAGTGGGGCCAACGTCCTGACTTTC
j_call: TRBJ2-7; v_call: TRBV7-2; clone_size: NA; d_call: TRBD2; cdr3_aa: CASSQAGGYREQYF; cdr3_nt: TGTGCCAGCAGCCAAGCGGGGGGGTATCGCGAGCAGTACTTC
j_call: TRBJ1-5; v_call: TRBV6-1; clone_size: NA; d_call: NA; cdr3_aa: CASSPQGLPHF; cdr3_nt: TGTGCCAGCAGTCCACAGGGTCTACCGCATTTT
j_call: TRBJ2-7; v_call: TRBV3-1/TRBV3-2; clone_size: NA; d_call: TRBD2; cdr3_aa: CASRPSGGAYEQYF; cdr3_nt: TGTGCCAGCAGACCCAGCGGGGGGGCCTACGAGCAGTACTTC
j_call: TRBJ1-1; v_call: TRBV29-1; clone_size: NA; d_call: TRBD1; cdr3_aa: CSVRGQGMNTEAFF; cdr3_nt: TGCAGCGTCCGAGGACAGGGGATGAACACTGAAGCTTTCTTT
j_call: TRBJ2-1; v_call: TRBV11-3; clone_size: NA; d_call: TRBD2; cdr3_aa: CASSFGGAWNEQFF; cdr3_nt: TGTGCCAGCAGCTTCGGGGGGGCGTGGAATGAGCAGTTCTTC
j_call: TRBJ2-2; v_call: TRBV28; clone_size: NA; d_call: NA; cdr3_aa: CASVFGGDTGELFF; cdr3_nt: TGTGCCAGCGTTTTCGGGGGAGACACCGGGGAGCTGTTTTTT
j_call: TRBJ1-5; v_call: TRBV19; clone_size: NA; d_call: NA; cdr3_aa: CASSIQQSQPQHF; cdr3_nt: TGTGCCAGTAGTATACAACAGAGTCAGCCCCAGCATTTT
j_call: TRBJ2-7; v_call: TRBV18; clone_size: NA; d_call: TRBD1; cdr3_aa: CASSPDRVRYDGVPYEQYF; cdr3_nt: TGTGCCAGCTCACCGGACAGGGTACGGTACGACGGAGTTCCCTACGAGCAGTACTTC
j_call: TRBJ1-5; v_call: TRBV13; clone_size: NA; d_call: TRBD1; cdr3_aa: CASSLDRGDKPQHF; cdr3_nt: TGTGCCAGCAGCTTAGACAGGGGGGATAAGCCCCAGCATTTT
j_call: TRBJ2-7; v_call: TRBV2; clone_size: once; d_call: NA; cdr3_aa: CASGGSVYEQYF; cdr3_nt: TGTGCCAGCGGGGGCAGTGTCTACGAGCAGTACTTC
j_call: TRBJ1-1; v_call: TRBV11-2; clone_size: NA; d_call: NA; cdr3_aa: CASSQRDTYEAFF; cdr3_nt: TGTGCCAGCAGTCAAAGGGACACCTATGAAGCTTTCTTT
j_call: TRBJ2-2; v_call: TRBV18; clone_size: once; d_call: NA; cdr3_aa: CASSPQGVTGELFF; cdr3_nt: TGTGCCAGCTCACCACAGGGGGTAACCGGGGAGCTGTTTTTT
j_call: TRBJ2-2; v_call: TRBV19; clone_size: NA; d_call: TRBD2; cdr3_aa: CASSILLAGGPGDTGELFF; cdr3_nt: TGTGCCAGTAGTATTCTGCTAGCGGGAGGGCCAGGAGACACCGGGGAGCTGTTTTTT
j_call: TRBJ1-2; v_call: TRBV19; clone_size: NA; d_call: TRBD1; cdr3_aa: CASTETGGRGYGYTF; cdr3_nt: TGTGCCAGTACCGAGACAGGGGGTAGGGGCTATGGCTACACCTTC
j_call: TRBJ2-3; v_call: TRBV2; clone_size: NA; d_call: TRBD1; cdr3_aa: CASLGTGGTTDTQYF; cdr3_nt: TGTGCCAGCCTCGGGACAGGGGGCACCACAGATACGCAGTATTTT
j_call: TRBJ1-2; v_call: TRBV25-1; clone_size: NA; d_call: NA; cdr3_aa: CASSGGLGYTF; cdr3_nt: TGTGCCAGCAGTGGGGGGCTGGGCTACACCTTC
j_call: TRBJ2-2; v_call: TRBV4-1; clone_size: NA; d_call: NA; cdr3_aa: CASSQKAPGFSGELFF; cdr3_nt: TGCGCCAGCAGCCAAAAGGCTCCAGGGTTTAGCGGGGAGCTGTTTTTT
j_call: TRBJ2-1; v_call: TRBV7-3; clone_size: few; d_call: NA; cdr3_aa: CASSPTLYGASYNEQFF; cdr3_nt: TGTGCCAGCAGCCCCACGCTTTACGGAGCGTCCTACAATGAGCAGTTCTTC
j_call: TRBJ2-2; v_call: TRBV3-1/TRBV3-2; clone_size: NA; d_call: NA; cdr3_aa: CASSQDQADRALF; cdr3_nt: TGTGCCAGCAGCCAAGATCAGGCTGACAGAGCCCTTTTT
j_call: TRBJ2-3; v_call: TRBV5-6; clone_size: NA; d_call: TRBD2; cdr3_aa: CASSRRLAGFNAPDTQYF; cdr3_nt: TGTGCCAGCAGCCGTCGACTAGCGGGATTCAATGCCCCAGATACGCAGTATTTT
j_call: TRBJ2-3; v_call: TRBV27; clone_size: NA; d_call: NA; cdr3_aa: CASSFSPSRATQYF; cdr3_nt: TGTGCCAGCAGTTTCTCCCCGTCGCGGGCTACGCAGTATTTT
j_call: TRBJ2-3; v_call: TRBV4-3; clone_size: NA; d_call: TRBD2; cdr3_aa: CASSQRGLATSSDTQYF; cdr3_nt: TGCGCCAGCAGCCAAAGAGGACTAGCAACTTCTTCAGATACGCAGTATTTT
j_call: TRBJ1-1; v_call: TRBV5-4; clone_size: NA; d_call: NA; cdr3_aa: CASSLVAASGTEAFF; cdr3_nt: TGTGCCAGCAGCTTGGTGGCGGCTTCGGGCACTGAAGCTTTCTTT
j_call: TRBJ2-1; v_call: TRBV29-1; clone_size: few; d_call: NA; cdr3_aa: CSVEDPTGVDEQFF; cdr3_nt: TGCAGCGTTGAAGATCCAACGGGGGTGGATGAGCAGTTCTTC
j_call: TRBJ1-1; v_call: TRBV5-4; clone_size: NA; d_call: TRBD1; cdr3_aa: CASSRDRGNTEAFF; cdr3_nt: TGTGCCAGCAGCCGAGACAGGGGGAACACTGAAGCTTTCTTT
j_call: TRBJ1-1; v_call: TRBV6-6; clone_size: NA; d_call: NA; cdr3_aa: CASSYSSAPEAFF; cdr3_nt: TGTGCCAGCAGTTACTCGAGCGCTCCTGAGGCTTTCTTT
j_call: TRBJ1-1; v_call: TRBV11-3; clone_size: NA; d_call: NA; cdr3_aa: CASSLVRDFRDTEAFF; cdr3_nt: TGTGCCAGCAGCTTAGTAAGGGACTTTCGGGACACTGAAGCTTTCTTT
j_call: TRBJ2-7; v_call: TRBV10-3; clone_size: NA; d_call: TRBD1; cdr3_aa: CAISEAGTGLSEQYF; cdr3_nt: TGTGCCATCAGTGAAGCTGGGACAGGGTTGAGCGAGCAGTACTTC
j_call: TRBJ2-5; v_call: TRBV4-3; clone_size: NA; d_call: TRBD2; cdr3_aa: CASSPSAGTSGQETQYF; cdr3_nt: TGCGCCAGCAGCCCTTCGGCCGGGACTAGCGGCCAAGAGACCCAGTACTTC
j_call: TRBJ1-5; v_call: TRBV18; clone_size: NA; d_call: NA; cdr3_aa: CASSPLGDGNQPQHF; cdr3_nt: TGTGCCAGCTCACCTCTAGGGGATGGCAATCAGCCCCAGCATTTT
j_call: TRBJ1-2; v_call: TRBV7-8; clone_size: NA; d_call: TRBD1; cdr3_aa: CASSLVGDSYGYTF; cdr3_nt: TGTGCCAGCAGCTTAGTGGGGGACAGCTATGGCTACACCTTC
j_call: TRBJ1-5; v_call: TRBV27; clone_size: NA; d_call: NA; cdr3_aa: CASSLSRGGQPQHF; cdr3_nt: TGTGCCAGCAGTTTAAGCAGGGGCGGTCAGCCCCAGCATTTT
j_call: TRBJ2-3; v_call: TRBV2; clone_size: NA; d_call: TRBD2; cdr3_aa: CASSEANSGLAGADTQYF; cdr3_nt: TGTGCCAGCAGTGAAGCGAACTCGGGACTAGCGGGGGCGGATACGCAGTATTTT